This T cell receptor (beta chain) was captured by sequencing in a study of CD4 and CD8 cells across lung adenocarcinoma regions. TCRdb re-analysed the PCR reads in MiXCR, keeping a single row per CDR3 protein. Of 10,000 to 15,000 distinct CDR3 sequences listed, 47% are singletons. The CDR3 contains 13 residues. Germline CDR1 reads MNHNS; CDR2 reads SASEGT. V lost 6 bases and J lost 1, with 6 bases in between. Localized lung adenocarcinoma, a non-small cell lung cancer, affected the donors. This sequence joins TRBV6-1 and TRBJ2-2; the D is unclear. Material for sequencing was CD8+ T cells from the margin of a lung tumor. The receptor comes from a male donor with lung adenocarcinoma. The CD4 and CD8 labels of this study may be unreliable. The CDR3 DNA sequence: TGTGCCAGCAGCCACGGGAACACCGGGGAGCTGTTTTTT. Its protein product is CASSHGNTGELFF.